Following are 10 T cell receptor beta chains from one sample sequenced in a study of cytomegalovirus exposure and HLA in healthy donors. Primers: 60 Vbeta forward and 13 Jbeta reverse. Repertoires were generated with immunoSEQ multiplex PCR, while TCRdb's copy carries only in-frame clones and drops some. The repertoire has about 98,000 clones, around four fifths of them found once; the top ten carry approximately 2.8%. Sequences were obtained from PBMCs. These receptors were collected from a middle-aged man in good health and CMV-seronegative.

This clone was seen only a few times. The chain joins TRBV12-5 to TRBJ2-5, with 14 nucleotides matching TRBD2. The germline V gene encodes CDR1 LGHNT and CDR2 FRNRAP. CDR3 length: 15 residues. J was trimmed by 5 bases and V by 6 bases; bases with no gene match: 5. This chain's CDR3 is CASGKGLAGEETQYF. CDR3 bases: TGTGCTAGTGGCAAGGGACTAGCGGGGGAGGAGACCCAGTACTTC.

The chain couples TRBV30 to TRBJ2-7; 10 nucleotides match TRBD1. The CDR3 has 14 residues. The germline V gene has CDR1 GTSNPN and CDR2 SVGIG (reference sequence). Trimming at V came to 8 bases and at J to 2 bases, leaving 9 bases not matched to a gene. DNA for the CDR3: TGTGCCCAAGGAATCGGGACAGGGGCCTACGAGCAGTACTTC. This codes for CAQGIGTGAYEQYF.

The DNA for the CDR3 is TGTGCCAGTAGTATGGAGATCAATTTCGGGCAGTACTTC. It codes for CASSMEINFGQYF. J is TRBJ2-5 and V is TRBV19; D not certain. This CDR3 has 13 residues. The germline V and J ends were trimmed by 3 bases and 11 bases, with 16 bases remaining between them. Germline V lookup: CDR1 LNHDA, CDR2 SQIVND (reference sequence).

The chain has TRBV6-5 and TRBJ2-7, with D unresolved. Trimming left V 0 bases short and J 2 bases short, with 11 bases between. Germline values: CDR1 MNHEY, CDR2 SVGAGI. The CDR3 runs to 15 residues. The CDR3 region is CASSYSGRFAYEQYF. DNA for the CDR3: TGTGCCAGCAGTTACTCGGGCAGGTTTGCCTACGAGCAGTACTTC.

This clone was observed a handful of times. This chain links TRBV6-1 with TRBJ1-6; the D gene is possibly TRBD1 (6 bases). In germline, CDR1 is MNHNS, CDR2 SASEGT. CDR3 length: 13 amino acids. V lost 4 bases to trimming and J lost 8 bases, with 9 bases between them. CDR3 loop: CASSVRQDSPLHF. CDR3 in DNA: TGTGCCAGCAGTGTTCGACAGGATTCACCCCTCCACTTT.

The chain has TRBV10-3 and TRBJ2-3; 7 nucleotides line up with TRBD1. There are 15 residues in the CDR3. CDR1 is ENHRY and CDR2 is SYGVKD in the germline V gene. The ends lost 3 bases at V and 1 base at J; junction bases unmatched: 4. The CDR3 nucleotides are TGTGCCATCAGTGATCACAGGGGAGGCACAGATACGCAGTATTTT. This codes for CAISDHRGGTDTQYF.

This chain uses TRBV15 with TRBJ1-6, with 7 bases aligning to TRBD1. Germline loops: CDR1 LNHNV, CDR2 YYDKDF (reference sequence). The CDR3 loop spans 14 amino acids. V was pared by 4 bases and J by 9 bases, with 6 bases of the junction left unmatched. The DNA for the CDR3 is TGTGCCACCAGCATCTCAGGGGGAAGTTCACCCCTCCACTTT. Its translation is CATSISGGSSPLHF.

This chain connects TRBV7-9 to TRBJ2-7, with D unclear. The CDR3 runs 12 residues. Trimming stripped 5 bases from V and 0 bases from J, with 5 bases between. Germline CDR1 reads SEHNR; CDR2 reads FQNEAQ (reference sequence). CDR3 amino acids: CASSLTSYEQYF. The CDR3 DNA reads TGTGCCAGCAGCCTAACCTCCTACGAGCAGTACTTC.

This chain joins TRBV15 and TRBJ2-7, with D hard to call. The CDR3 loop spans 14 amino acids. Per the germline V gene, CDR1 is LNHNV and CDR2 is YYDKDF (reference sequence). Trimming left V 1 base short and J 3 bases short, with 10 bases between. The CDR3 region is CATSRVRQDYEQYF. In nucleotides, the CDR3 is TGTGCCACCAGCAGAGTTCGGCAGGACTACGAGCAGTACTTC.

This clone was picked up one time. CDR3: CASSLQGRPYGYTF. The CDR3 DNA follows: TGTGCCAGCAGCTTACAGGGGAGACCCTATGGCTACACCTTC. The rearrangement joins TRBV5-6 to TRBJ1-2; 7 bases match TRBD1. The CDR3 runs 14 residues. V was pared by 2 bases and J by 4 bases, with 5 bases of the junction left unmatched. Germline assignment: CDR1 SGHDT and CDR2 YYEEEE. The full variable domain, completed using reference TRBV5-6 and TRBJ1-2, is DAGVTQSPTHLIKTRGQQVTLRCSPKSGHDTVSWYQQALGQGPQFIFQYYEEEERQRGNFPDRFSGHQFPNYSSELNVNALLLGDSALYLCASSLQGRPYGYTFGSGTRLTVV.